The text below deals with one T cell receptor beta chain. This sample stems from a study of T cell responses to AZD1222 COVID-19 vaccine. V was cut by 2 bases and J by 8 bases, with 9 bases left in between. Germline V gene data show CDR1 as MGHRA and CDR2 as YSYEKL. The CDR3 runs to 13 residues. Assay: immunoSEQ multiplex PCR; the TCRdb copy retains only in-frame clones and omits some. The table includes 150,000 to 200,000 clones, roughly 94% detected once. This TCR derives from an adult who received the AZD1222 COVID-19 vaccine. Here the sequenced sample was peripheral blood, taken 28 days after the second AZD1222 dose. V is TRBV4-1 and J is TRBJ1-4, with D possibly matching TRBD1 (6 bases). In DNA, the CDR3 is TGCGCCAGCAGCCAAAGGGACACCGAAAAACTGTTTTTT. This encodes CASSQRDTEKLFF.